This passage covers 27 T cell receptor beta chains from one sample sequenced in a study of blood T cell repertoires in COVID-19. Profiled with immunoSEQ multiplex PCR; TCRdb holds only in-frame clones, not every one. The profile covers about 200,000 clones, with roughly 90% appearing a single time and around 0.76% taken by the ten largest. The material sequenced was peripheral blood. The source of these receptors is a woman in her 70s with acute or convalescent COVID-19.

This chain joins TRBV7-6 and TRBJ2-7; 11 bases align to TRBD2. The CDR3 spans 15 residues. The V segment lost 1 base and the J segment 7 bases; nucleotides outside the gene matches: 6. The germline V gene encodes CDR1 SGHVS and CDR2 FNYEAQ. In DNA form, the CDR3 reads TGTGCCAGCAGCTTAGTAGCGGGAGGGCCGGAAGAGCAGTACTTC. Encoded protein: CASSLVAGGPEEQYF.

The rearrangement uses TRBV12-3 or TRBV12-4 and TRBJ1-6, with D unclear. This CDR3 has 13 amino acids. Trimming cost V 6 bases and J 14 bases, with 17 bases left between them. Here the CDR3 reads CASSTSIGSSLHF. CDR3 DNA: TGTGCCAGCAGCACATCTATAGGGAGTTCCCTCCACTTT.

The rearrangement joins TRBV9 to TRBJ2-2, with 7 bases matching TRBD2. V was pared by 0 bases and J by 4 bases, with 6 bases of the junction left unmatched. The CDR3 consists of 16 residues. Germline CDR1 reads SGDLS; CDR2 reads YYNGEE. The CDR3 DNA is TGTGCCAGCAGCGTAGGCCGGGCGGGAGCCACCGGGGAGCTGTTTTTT. Its protein is CASSVGRAGATGELFF.

Comment on this clone: This specimen includes other DNA sequences encoding the same CDR3. V usage is TRBV12-3 or TRBV12-4 and J usage is TRBJ2-2; D call uncertain. Trimming removed 3 bases at V and 4 bases at J, with 3 bases between. This CDR3 is built from 12 residues. CDR3: CASSLRTGELFF. The CDR3 DNA is TGTGCCAGCAGTTTGCGCACCGGGGAGCTGTTTTTT.

The chain combines TRBV5-1 with TRBJ2-7, with D perhaps matching TRBD1 (6 bases). Between the trimmed V and J ends, which lost 4 bases and 9 bases, there was a span of 17 bases. Germline CDR1 is SGHRS and CDR2 is YFSETQ. The length of the CDR3 is 13 residues. The CDR3 bases are TGCGCCAGCAGCCTCTTACTCAGGGGATTGCAGTACTTC. Protein product: CASSLLLRGLQYF.

This clone was seen only a few times. The chain carries TRBV7-2 and TRBJ2-1, with 15 nucleotides matching TRBD2. The CDR3 loop spans 16 amino acids. The V segment lost 6 bases and the J segment 12 bases; nucleotides outside the gene matches: 12. The germline gives CDR1 SGHTA, CDR2 FQGNSA. CDR3 residues: CASRPRAGLAGGGQFF. CDR3 coding DNA: TGTGCCAGCAGGCCCCGGGCGGGACTAGCGGGAGGAGGGCAGTTCTTC.

The chain joins TRBV7-2 to TRBJ2-5; no clear D. Germline V CDR1 and CDR2: SGHTA, FQGNSA. CDR3 length equals 13 residues. Trimming shortened V by 6 bases and J by 2 bases, and 10 bases separated the two germline ends. CDR3 amino acids: CASSVLVQETQYF. The CDR3 DNA reads TGTGCCAGCAGTGTGTTAGTTCAAGAGACCCAGTACTTC.

The chain is built from TRBV7-8 and TRBJ2-1; D is perhaps TRBD1 (5 bases). V was pared by 5 bases and J by 0 bases, with 14 bases between. The CDR3 runs to 16 residues. Germline V lookup: CDR1 SGHVS, CDR2 FQNEAQ. The CDR3 DNA reads TGTGCCAGCAGCGACAAGACAGCGAACTCCTACAATGAGCAGTTCTTC. As protein: CASSDKTANSYNEQFF.

The table lists this clone with a count of one. The limits of the CDR3 on the DNA are not certain, so only TCRdb's listed CDR3 is given. CDR3: CASSSSHGGRPLNTGELFF. The chain employs TRBV6-2 or TRBV6-3 and TRBJ2-2; the table names TRBD2, a call not compared with the DNA. In germline, CDR1 is MNHEY, CDR2 SVGEGT. The CDR3 has 19 amino acids, counting both end residues.

On this clone: The same CDR3 is also encoded by other DNA sequences in this sample. J is TRBJ2-2 and V is TRBV29-1; 10 bases agree with TRBD1. This CDR3 has 13 residues. Germline V gene sequence: CDR1 SQVTM, CDR2 ANQGSEA. J gave up 5 bases and V 6 bases, and 3 bases lay outside the gene matches. The CDR3: CSVDRGLTGELFF. The DNA for the CDR3 is TGCAGCGTCGACAGGGGGCTGACCGGGGAGCTGTTTTTT.

J is TRBJ2-1 and V is TRBV19; 7 nucleotides align to TRBD2. V dropped 3 bases and J dropped 5; count of bases not matched to a gene: 4. The germline CDR1 and CDR2 sequences are LNHDA and SQIVND (reference sequence). The CDR3 has 14 amino acids. The CDR3, as DNA: TGTGCCAGTAGTATCCTGGGGGGGAACAATGAGCAGTTCTTC. Its translation: CASSILGGNNEQFF.

This chain joins TRBV19 and TRBJ1-5; no reliable D call. CDR1 is LNHDA, CDR2 SQIVND, per germline (reference sequence). Trimming took 2 bases from V and 2 from J, leaving 4 bases between them. This CDR3 has 13 residues. This CDR3 is CASSIIGNQPQHF. The DNA for the CDR3 is TGTGCCAGTAGTATAATAGGCAATCAGCCCCAGCATTTT.

The rearrangement links TRBV7-9 to TRBJ1-6; D remains ambiguous. The germline V and J ends were trimmed by 2 bases and 8 bases, with 4 bases remaining between them. The CDR3 runs to 12 residues. The germline V gene has CDR1 SEHNR and CDR2 FQNEAQ (reference sequence). CDR3 sequence (DNA): TGTGCCAGCAGCTTAATATATTCACCCCTCCACTTT. This sequence encodes CASSLIYSPLHF.

This rearrangement joins TRBV5-1 to TRBJ2-2; TRBD1 matches 7 bases. The germline gives CDR1 SGHRS, CDR2 YFSETQ. The CDR3 sequence is 15 residues long. V lost 4 bases to trimming and J lost 6 bases; unmatched junction nucleotides: 9. This CDR3 reads CASSLKQGFAGELFF. DNA for the CDR3: TGCGCCAGCAGCCTTAAACAGGGGTTCGCCGGGGAGCTGTTTTTT.

V usage is TRBV29-1 and J usage is TRBJ1-2; 8 bases map to TRBD1. Germline V lookup: CDR1 SQVTM, CDR2 ANQGSEA. The V and J ends lost 4 bases and 6 bases, in that order; junction bases with no gene match: 7. The CDR3 is 13 amino acids. CDR3: CSVVTDRGDGYTF. CDR3 nucleotides: TGCAGCGTTGTTACTGACAGGGGCGATGGCTACACCTTC. The whole variable domain, remainder taken from reference TRBV29-1 and TRBJ1-2, is SAVISQKPSRDICQRGTSLTIQCQVDSQVTMMFWYRQQPGQSLTLIATANQGSEATYESGFVIDKFPISRPNLTFSTLTVSNMSPEDSSIYLCSVVTDRGDGYTFGSGTRLTVV.

V and J are TRBV6-6 and TRBJ1-4, with D tentatively TRBD1 (5 bases). Germline V gives CDR1 MNHNY, CDR2 SVGAGI (reference sequence). The length of the CDR3 is 15 residues. Trimming took off 2 bases at V and 5 bases at J, with 12 bases between the two ends. CDR3 in DNA: TGTGCCAGCAGTTACGGGTCAGGGCGGAATGAAAAACTGTTTTTT. This translates into CASSYGSGRNEKLFF.

This clone appeared a single time. The chain has TRBV18 and TRBJ1-1, with D possibly being TRBD1 (6 bases). The CDR3 is 14 residues long. The germline V gene has CDR1 KGHSH and CDR2 LQKENI. Trimming removed 4 bases from V and 5 bases from J, with 14 bases in between. CDR3 DNA sequence: TGTGCCAGCTCACAAACAGGGAGGGGGACTGAAGCTTTCTTT. Translated, it gives CASSQTGRGTEAFF.

The chain is built from TRBV29-1 and TRBJ1-5; no reliable D call. Germline loops: CDR1 SQVTM, CDR2 ANQGSEA. The CDR3 contains 12 residues. The V end lost 4 bases, the J end lost 0 bases, and 4 bases lay between the germline ends. For the CDR3, the DNA is TGCAGCGTTGGTTATAGCAATCAGCCCCAGCATTTT. Its protein is CSVGYSNQPQHF. Complete variable domain (other parts from reference TRBV29-1 and TRBJ1-5): SAVISQKPSRDICQRGTSLTIQCQVDSQVTMMFWYRQQPGQSLTLIATANQGSEATYESGFVIDKFPISRPNLTFSTLTVSNMSPEDSSIYLCSVGYSNQPQHFGDGTRLSIL.

The genes are TRBV4-3 and TRBJ2-7; the D gene is possibly TRBD2 (5 bases). This CDR3 region has 14 residues. Trimming pared 0 bases from V and 5 bases from J, leaving 11 bases between. Germline values: CDR1 LGHNA, CDR2 YSLEER. The CDR3 loop is CASSQDGGRNEQYF. CDR3 in DNA: TGCGCCAGCAGCCAAGATGGAGGAAGGAACGAGCAGTACTTC.

The chain recombines TRBV28 with TRBJ1-2; D might be TRBD1 (6 bases). Germline loops: CDR1 MDHEN, CDR2 SYDVKM. V shed 8 bases and J shed 3 bases, with 25 bases lying between them. The CDR3 loop spans 17 amino acids. The CDR3: CASSLGLRPGGHYGYTF. For the CDR3, the DNA is TGTGCCAGCTCTTTAGGATTAAGACCCGGGGGGCACTATGGCTACACCTTC.

The chain joins TRBV6-5 to TRBJ1-2; D possibly corresponds to TRBD1 (6 bases). V was clipped by 5 bases and J by 3 bases, with 10 bases between them. The CDR3 is made up of 13 amino acids. Germline CDR1 is MNHEY and CDR2 is SVGAGI. The CDR3 nucleotides are TGTGCCAGCAGTACAGGGCAGGACTATGGCTACACCTTC. This sequence encodes CASSTGQDYGYTF.

This clone was observed a single time. V is TRBV5-6 and J is TRBJ1-2; weak D call: TRBD1 (5 bases). The CDR3 spans 13 residues. The ends were cut back, 7 bases at V and 1 base at J, with 11 bases in the middle. Germline-derived CDR1 and CDR2 are SGHDT and YYEEEE. The CDR3 bases are TGTGCCAGCCGAAGGCAGGGTAACTATGGCTACACCTTC. This gives the protein CASRRQGNYGYTF.

The chain joins TRBV24-1 to TRBJ2-2, with 14 bases aligning to TRBD2. From germline, CDR1 is KGHDR and CDR2 SFDVKD. J lost 4 bases, V lost 4 bases, and 4 bases had no gene match. The CDR3 runs to 17 residues. The CDR3 loop is CATSEGGLAGVTGELFF. CDR3 DNA sequence: TGTGCCACCAGTGAGGGGGGACTAGCGGGAGTCACCGGGGAGCTGTTTTTT.

The CDR3 sequence is CASSQDWHSGNTIYF. CDR3 nucleotide sequence: TGTGCCAGCAGCCAAGATTGGCACTCTGGAAACACCATATATTTT. This sequence joins TRBV14 and TRBJ1-3; no firm D call. Trimming cost V 0 bases and J 0 bases, with 6 bases left between them. CDR1 is SGHDN and CDR2 is FVKESK in the germline V gene. This CDR3 is built from 15 residues.

The chain joins TRBV5-4 to TRBJ1-1, with a weak D call TRBD1 (6 bases). The V end was cut by 5 bases, the J end by 5 bases, with 13 bases between. The CDR3 has 13 amino acids. Germline-derived CDR1 and CDR2 are SGHNT and YYREEE (reference sequence). The CDR3 DNA sequence: TGTGCCAGCAGTGGGGGGCGGGGGACTGAAGCTTTCTTT. This translates into CASSGGRGTEAFF. The variable domain in full, with the rest retrieved from reference TRBV5-4 and TRBJ1-1, is ETGVTQSPTHLIKTRGQQVTLRCSSQSGHNTVSWYQQALGQGPQFIFQYYREEENGRGNFPPRFSGLQFPNYSSELNVNALELDDSALYLCASSGGRGTEAFFGQGTRLTVV.

The chain combines TRBV11-2 with TRBJ2-7; 13 positions match TRBD2. The V gene's germline CDR1 is SGHAT and CDR2 FQNNGV. The V gene end was trimmed by 6 bases and the J gene end by 4 bases; junction bases not matched to a gene: 3. The CDR3 is 14 residues long. CDR3: CASSGTSGVYEQYF. Written as DNA, the CDR3 is TGTGCCAGCAGTGGGACTAGCGGGGTTTACGAGCAGTACTTC.

The rearrangement links TRBV24-1 to TRBJ2-1, with 8 positions matching TRBD2. Unmatched junction bases numbered 11, after V lost 9 bases and J lost 8 bases. The germline gives CDR1 KGHDR, CDR2 SFDVKD. The CDR3 runs 14 residues. Here the CDR3 DNA reads TGTGCCACCGGGTCAAGCGGGAGCATGGATGAGCAGTTCTTC. Translation gives CATGSSGSMDEQFF.